Below, one T cell receptor beta chain is given with its context. The CDR3 contains 15 residues. Trimming shortened V by 0 bases and J by 4 bases, and 9 bases separated the two germline ends. In germline, CDR1 is MNHNY, CDR2 SVGAGI (reference sequence). Using immunoSEQ multiplex PCR, the repertoire was profiled, and TCRdb retains in-frame clones only, with some absent. This table has roughly 390,000 clones, 85% appearing once. This entry comes from a study of blood T cell repertoires in COVID-19. Study-wide context: PBMCs, B-cell-depleted T cells, or T cells were the source of the cDNA or gDNA that made up the material.

This chain uses TRBV6-6 with TRBJ2-2, with D maybe TRBD1 (5 bases). This sequence was found in a woman aged 18-29 years with acute or convalescent COVID-19. The sample consisted of peripheral blood. As DNA, the CDR3 is TGTGCCAGCAGTTACTCGATGCAGGGCACCGGGGAGCTGTTTTTT. It yields the protein CASSYSMQGTGELFF.